Presented here are 31 T cell receptor beta chains from one specimen sequenced in a study of T cell responses to AZD1222 COVID-19 vaccine. Clones were sequenced by immunoSEQ multiplex PCR, and TCRdb holds only the in-frame ones, with some missing. In the table there are 150,000 to 200,000 clones, over 90% of which are singletons. This specimen consisted of peripheral blood, obtained on day 0 of AZD1222 vaccination. These receptor sequences come from an adult in good health.

This clone appeared a single time. V and J are TRBV5-1 and TRBJ1-5; D remains ambiguous. Per the germline V gene, CDR1 is SGHRS and CDR2 is YFSETQ. Between the trimmed V and J ends, which lost 6 bases and 3 bases, there was a span of 19 bases. The CDR3 spans 16 residues. The CDR3 DNA is TGCGCCAGCACCCCGTCCGAGGGAGTTACCAATCAGCCCCAGCATTTT. Its protein product is CASTPSEGVTNQPQHF.

The CDR3 coding sequence is TGTGCCAGCAGTTACGGTAGCGGGACCTACAATGAGCAGTTCTTC. Translated, it gives CASSYGSGTYNEQFF. V usage is TRBV6-5 and J usage is TRBJ2-1; 8 bases agree with TRBD2. CDR1 and CDR2 (germline): MNHEY, SVGAGI. The CDR3 extends over 15 amino acids. The V gene end was trimmed by 2 bases and the J gene end by 2 bases; junction bases not matched to a gene: 2.

The chain uses TRBV11-3 and TRBJ1-1; D gene uncertain. The CDR3 contains 14 residues. Germline V gene lookup returns CDR1 SGHNT and CDR2 YENEEA. Trimming took off 5 bases at V and 1 base at J, with 11 bases between the two ends. As DNA, the CDR3 is TGTGCCAGCAGCCGCGGAGGAACGAACACTGAAGCTTTCTTT. Its protein is CASSRGGTNTEAFF. Filled out from reference TRBV11-3 and TRBJ1-1, the complete variable domain reads EAGVVQSPRYKIIEKKQPVAFWCNPISGHNTLYWYLQNLGQGPELLIRYENEEAVDDSQLPKDRFSAERLKGVDSTLKIQPAELGDSAVYLCASSRGGTNTEAFFGQGTRLTVV.

V gene TRBV6-6 combines with J gene TRBJ1-2; 9 nucleotides line up with TRBD1. The length of the CDR3 is 15 residues. Germline values: CDR1 MNHNY, CDR2 SVGAGI (reference sequence). V lost 5 bases, J lost 8 bases, and 12 bases stayed unmatched. CDR3 nucleotide sequence: TGTGCCAGCAGTAGAGCTTCCGGGACAGGGAGAGGCTACACCTTC. This gives the protein CASSRASGTGRGYTF.

This chain links TRBV11-2 with TRBJ1-2; D is possibly TRBD1 (5 bases). The V end was cut by 4 bases, the J end by 4 bases, with 19 bases between. This CDR3 spans 16 amino acids. Germline V gene sequence: CDR1 SGHAT, CDR2 FQNNGV. CDR3 nucleotides: TGTGCCAGCAGCTGGACGGGGGGGTCCGGGGGCTATGGCTACACCTTC. It specifies CASSWTGGSGGYGYTF.

This sequence joins TRBV11-2 and TRBJ2-3; D possibly matches TRBD1 or TRBD2 (6 bases each). The CDR3 has 15 amino acids. Germline CDR1 and CDR2: SGHAT and FQNNGV. V was trimmed by 6 bases and J by 1 base, leaving 14 bases between them. CDR3: CASSSLRGGTDTQYF. In nucleotides, the CDR3 is TGTGCCAGCAGTTCTCTAAGGGGGGGCACAGATACGCAGTATTTT.

The sample holds one count of this clone. The chain joins TRBV5-5 to TRBJ2-5; TRBD2 might be the D (6 bases). Trimming took off 4 bases at V and 5 bases at J, with 12 bases between the two ends. This CDR3 region has 13 residues. The germline gives CDR1 SGHKS, CDR2 YYEKEE (reference sequence). CDR3 protein: CASSGIREETQYF. The CDR3 coding sequence is TGTGCCAGCAGCGGAATACGGGAGGAGACCCAGTACTTC.

The chain couples TRBV5-6 to TRBJ2-7; a weak D match, TRBD2 (5 bases). Germline V lookup: CDR1 SGHDT, CDR2 YYEEEE. The CDR3 contains 13 residues. Deletions cut 3 bases from V and 2 bases from J, with 9 bases between. CDR3 sequence (DNA): TGTGCCAGCAGCTCGTTTAGCGCCTACGAGCAGTACTTC. The encoded protein is CASSSFSAYEQYF. The whole variable domain, remainder taken from reference TRBV5-6 and TRBJ2-7, is DAGVTQSPTHLIKTRGQQVTLRCSPKSGHDTVSWYQQALGQGPQFIFQYYEEEERQRGNFPDRFSGHQFPNYSSELNVNALLLGDSALYLCASSSFSAYEQYFGPGTRLTVT.

This chain uses TRBV10-2 with TRBJ1-2; D uncertain. Germline V CDR1 and CDR2: WSHSY, SAAADI. The CDR3 loop spans 14 amino acids. Trimming took off 6 bases at V and 7 bases at J, with 18 bases between the two ends. This chain's CDR3 is CASSTGGNIFGYTF. The CDR3 nucleotides are TGCGCCAGCAGCACCGGTGGGAACATATTTGGCTACACCTTC.

The chain is built from TRBV18 and TRBJ1-5, with D unresolved. The CDR3 runs 13 residues. CDR1 and CDR2 (germline): KGHSH, LQKENI. Trimming left V 3 bases short and J 3 bases short, with 6 bases between. CDR3 nucleotide sequence: TGTGCCAGCTCACCCACTAACAATCAGCCCCAGCATTTT. This encodes CASSPTNNQPQHF.

A word on this clone: The limits of the CDR3 on the DNA are not certain, so only TCRdb's listed CDR3 is given. The chain joins TRBV5-1 to TRBJ2-7; the DNA was not compared with TRBD2, the D call given in the table. The CDR3 numbers 13 amino acids, ends counted. Germline CDR1 and CDR2: SGHRS and YFSETQ. The CDR3 here is CASSPLTFGEQYF.

The chain employs TRBV5-1 and TRBJ1-1; D call uncertain. The V gene lost 1 base and the J gene lost 4 bases, with 11 bases spanning the gap. Germline V lookup: CDR1 SGHRS, CDR2 YFSETQ. The CDR3 is 14 residues long. The CDR3 reads CASSLSPGSTEAFF. The CDR3 nucleotides read TGCGCCAGCAGCTTGAGTCCGGGGAGCACTGAAGCTTTCTTT. Variable domain in full (rest from reference TRBV5-1 and TRBJ1-1): KAGVTQTPRYLIKTRGQQVTLSCSPISGHRSVSWYQQTPGQGLQFLFEYFSETQRNKGNFPGRFSGRQFSNSRSEMNVSTLELGDSALYLCASSLSPGSTEAFFGQGTRLTVV.

The V and J genes are TRBV10-1 and TRBJ1-5; D call uncertain. Trimming removed 8 bases from V and 0 bases from J, with 11 bases in between. Germline V gives CDR1 WNHNN, CDR2 SYGVQD (reference sequence). The CDR3 is 14 residues long. The CDR3 DNA follows: TGCGCCAGCTTAATCGGGTATAGCAATCAGCCCCAGCATTTT. Translating it yields CASLIGYSNQPQHF.

The rearrangement joins TRBV29-1 to TRBJ1-1, with D perhaps matching TRBD1 (5 bases). The germline V gene has CDR1 SQVTM and CDR2 ANQGSEA. The CDR3 is 14 residues long. Trimming removed 3 bases at V and 1 base at J, with 12 bases between. The CDR3 is CSVEGRRGNTEAFF. The CDR3 DNA reads TGCAGCGTTGAGGGGCGGAGGGGGAACACTGAAGCTTTCTTT.

J is TRBJ1-2 and V is TRBV3-1 (or the pseudogene TRBV3-2); TRBD1 matches at 7 bases. The CDR3 sequence is 14 residues long. Germline trimming cut 1 base from V and 3 bases from J; bases unmatched to any gene: 2. Germline V gives CDR1 LGHDT, CDR2 YNNKEL (reference sequence). The CDR3, as DNA: TGTGCCAGCAGCCAAGCGACAGGGTACTATGGCTACACCTTC. Protein product: CASSQATGYYGYTF.

The rearrangement links TRBV6-5 to TRBJ1-2; no definite D call. Per the germline V gene, CDR1 is MNHEY and CDR2 is SVGAGI. The V and J ends lost 5 bases and 2 bases respectively, with 12 bases between them. The CDR3 is made up of 14 amino acids. The CDR3 spells CASSKTTVNYGYTF. The CDR3 DNA sequence: TGTGCCAGCAGTAAAACTACAGTGAACTATGGCTACACCTTC.

On this clone: Sequence at one end of the junction differs from germline and may be a read error. The V gene is TRBV4-1, the J gene TRBJ1-2; D not certain. CDR1 is MGHRA and CDR2 is YSYEKL in the germline V gene. CDR3 size: 17 residues. In DNA form, the CDR3 reads TGCGCCAGCAGCCACCCAAGGAGAGGGAACCATCACTACGGCTACACCTTC. It is translated as CASSHPRRGNHHYGYTF.

The chain combines TRBV11-3 with TRBJ2-2; TRBD1 matches at 7 bases. V gave up 4 bases and J gave up 4 bases; unmatched junction bases: 6. The CDR3 has 15 amino acids. Germline V CDR1 and CDR2: SGHNT, YENEEA. CDR3 in DNA: TGTGCCAGCAGCTCACGACAGGGTGTCACCGGGGAGCTGTTTTTT. The encoded protein is CASSSRQGVTGELFF.

This chain connects TRBV5-1 to TRBJ2-5, with 8 positions matching TRBD2. This CDR3 region has 15 residues. V was clipped by 0 bases and J by 5 bases; unmatched bases: 6. Germline-derived CDR1 and CDR2 are SGHRS and YFSETQ. CDR3 sequence: CASSLGAGGEETQYF. As DNA, the CDR3 is TGCGCCAGCAGCTTGGGGGCGGGAGGTGAGGAGACCCAGTACTTC.

V is TRBV10-2 and J is TRBJ1-1; D is unresolved. Germline lookup yields CDR1 WSHSY and CDR2 SAAADI. CDR3 length equals 12 residues. V lost 0 bases to trimming and J lost 8 bases, with 7 bases between them. The CDR3 loop reads CASSESRAEAFF. In DNA form, the CDR3 reads TGCGCCAGCAGTGAGTCCCGTGCGGAAGCTTTCTTT.

The chain combines TRBV4-1 with TRBJ2-7; TRBD2 matches at 14 bases. Germline trimming cut 3 bases from V and 2 bases from J; bases unmatched to any gene: 3. Germline CDR1 is MGHRA and CDR2 is YSYEKL. The CDR3 is made up of 16 amino acids. CDR3 coding DNA: TGCGCCAGCAGCCAGGTGACTAGCGGGAGGGCCTACGAGCAGTACTTC. This translates into CASSQVTSGRAYEQYF.

The V call is TRBV29-1, the J call TRBJ2-2, with TRBD2 matching 10 bases. The CDR3 is 17 residues long. Losses at the gene ends were 5 bases for V and 1 base for J; bases not matched to a gene: 10. Germline V gives CDR1 SQVTM, CDR2 ANQGSEA. The CDR3 sequence is CSVSLAGGLMNTGELFF. The CDR3 coding sequence is TGCAGCGTTAGCTTAGCGGGGGGCCTAATGAACACCGGGGAGCTGTTTTTT.

The V gene is TRBV20-1, the J gene TRBJ1-4; D not certain. The V gene's germline CDR1 is DFQATT and CDR2 SNEGSKA (reference sequence). Trimming shortened V by 3 bases and J by 8 bases, and 19 bases separated the two germline ends. The CDR3 spans 15 residues. The CDR3 DNA is TGCAGTGCTAGTAATAGTGGCCGGGGTGGGGAAAAACTGTTTTTT. It is translated as CSASNSGRGGEKLFF.

This CDR3 reads CASSLGDSTHEQYF. The DNA of the CDR3 is TGTGCCAGCAGCTTAGGGGACTCTACCCACGAGCAGTACTTC. The chain joins TRBV7-9 to TRBJ2-7; weak D call: TRBD2 (6 bases). V lost 1 base to trimming and J lost 5 bases, with 12 bases between them. The CDR3 has 14 residues. Germline V lookup: CDR1 SEHNR, CDR2 FQNEAQ (reference sequence).

The CDR3 loop reads CASSSLAGGTPGELFF. The CDR3 DNA sequence: TGTGCCAGCAGTTCCTTAGCGGGGGGCACTCCCGGGGAGCTGTTTTTT. The chain uses TRBV11-1 and TRBJ2-2, with 10 nucleotides matching TRBD2. V was clipped by 6 bases and J by 6 bases; unmatched bases: 10. CDR3 length: 16 amino acids. The germline V gene encodes CDR1 SGHAT and CDR2 FQDESV (reference sequence). Looking up the rest from reference TRBV11-1 and TRBJ2-2 gives the full variable domain: EAEVAQSPRYKITEKSQAVAFWCDPISGHATLYWYRQILGQGPELLVQFQDESVVDDSQLPKDRFSAERLKGVDSTLKIQPAELGDSAMYLCASSSLAGGTPGELFFGEGSRLTVL.

The rearrangement uses TRBV7-8 and TRBJ1-5; D remains ambiguous. Germline CDR1 is SGHVS and CDR2 is FQNEAQ. The CDR3 is 14 residues long. The V end was cut by 5 bases, the J end by 5 bases, with 13 bases between. The CDR3 nucleotides are TGTGCCAGCAGCCCAGGCGGGGTCTATCAGCCCCAGCATTTT. Residues: CASSPGGVYQPQHF. Complete variable domain (other parts from reference TRBV7-8 and TRBJ1-5): GAGVSQSPRYKVAKRGQDVALRCDPISGHVSLFWYQQALGQGPEFLTYFQNEAQLDKSGLPSDRFFAERPEGSVSTLKIQRTQQEDSAVYLCASSPGGVYQPQHFGDGTRLSIL.

The chain is built from TRBV3-1 (or the pseudogene TRBV3-2) and TRBJ1-6; D call uncertain. Germline V gene lookup returns CDR1 LGHDT and CDR2 YNNKEL (reference sequence). The CDR3 is made up of 15 amino acids. V was cut by 3 bases and J by 7 bases, with 13 bases left in between. The CDR3 sequence: CASSHNPVWNSPLHF. In DNA form, the CDR3 reads TGTGCCAGCAGCCATAATCCAGTGTGGAATTCACCCCTCCACTTT.

This chain links TRBV29-1 with TRBJ2-1; D is uncertain. CDR3 size: 10 residues. Germline V gene sequence: CDR1 SQVTM, CDR2 ANQGSEA. V was clipped by 4 bases and J by 7 bases, with 5 bases between them. CDR3 region: CSVVLNEQFF. The CDR3 DNA reads as TGCAGCGTTGTATTAAATGAGCAGTTCTTC.

V is TRBV23-1 and J is TRBJ2-3, with 7 bases fitting TRBD1. TRBV23-1 belongs to the ORF category, with a function that is uncertain. The CDR3 contains 15 residues. The V gene end was trimmed by 8 bases and the J gene end by 0 bases; junction bases not matched to a gene: 8. CDR3: CASGPGTASTDTQYF. The CDR3 DNA is TGCGCCAGCGGCCCCGGGACAGCTAGCACAGATACGCAGTATTTT.

This chain uses TRBV15 with TRBJ2-5; D gene uncertain. The V end lost 1 base, the J end lost 1 base, and 13 bases lay between the germline ends. CDR1 and CDR2 from the germline V gene are LNHNV and YYDKDF (reference sequence). CDR3 size: 16 residues. Here the CDR3 reads CATSRVFAGPQETQYF. For the CDR3, the DNA is TGTGCCACCAGCAGAGTATTTGCTGGCCCCCAAGAGACCCAGTACTTC. The full variable domain, its missing parts supplied by reference TRBV15 and TRBJ2-5, is DAMVIQNPRYQVTQFGKPVTLSCSQTLNHNVMYWYQQKSSQAPKLLFHYYDKDFNNEADTPDNFQSRRPNTSFCFLDIRSPGLGDTAMYLCATSRVFAGPQETQYFGPGTRLLVL.

The gene calls are TRBV14 and TRBJ2-7, with a possible D match to TRBD2 (6 bases). Germline CDR1 reads SGHDN; CDR2 reads FVKESK. The CDR3 spans 15 residues. V lost 1 base and J lost 0, with 10 bases in between. The CDR3 coding sequence is TGTGCCAGCAGCCAAGTCGGGACTTACTCCTACGAGCAGTACTTC. Translated: CASSQVGTYSYEQYF.